Listed here is a single T cell receptor (beta chain). This sample was included in a study of T cell responses to AZD1222 COVID-19 vaccine. The CDR3 has 18 amino acids. In germline, CDR1 is KGHSH, CDR2 LQKENI. With V trimmed by 1 base and J by 0 bases, 5 bases remained unmatched. This table comes from immunoSEQ multiplex PCR, and its TCRdb copy is limited to in-frame clones, with some not included. The sample lists about 150,000 clones; roughly 90% were seen once. The receptor was isolated from an adult in good health. This sample comprised peripheral blood, obtained on day 0 of AZD1222 vaccination. The chain employs TRBV18 and TRBJ2-6, with 8 bases aligning to TRBD1. In nucleotides, the CDR3 is TGTGCCAGCTCACCACTTGGGACAGGCCTCTCTGGGGCCAACGTCCTGACTTTC. This translates into CASSPLGTGLSGANVLTF.